This T cell receptor beta chain is from a study of OX40 agonist ivuxolimab in advanced cancers. About the study: Ivuxolimab was administered intravenously to patients at 0.01 to 10 mg/kg every 2 weeks. Of mixed ages from about 20 to 85 and averaging approximately 60 years, the group was around 78% male.

The CDR3 is 13 residues long. Germline V lookup: CDR1 MNHNS, CDR2 SASEGT. Trimming took 4 bases from V and 7 from J, leaving 10 bases between them. Profiling relied on immunoSEQ multiplex PCR, and the TCRdb table lists in-frame clones only, not all of them. Of about 79,000 clones detected, 75% to 95% appear once; the ten largest clones hold more than 5.5%. Sampling of blood occurred at baseline, cycle 4 day 1, and cycle 7 day 1. V and J are TRBV6-1 and TRBJ2-2, with a possible D match to TRBD2 (6 bases). The TCR originated in an adult with an advanced solid tumor such as melanoma, head and neck, liver or kidney cancer. Sequencing was performed on CD4+ or CD8+ T cells sorted from blood, taken in a trial of the OX40 agonist ivuxolimab. Written as DNA, the CDR3 is TGTGCCAGCAGTGTGGAGGGAGGCGGGGAGCTGTTTTTT. Translating it yields CASSVEGGGELFF.